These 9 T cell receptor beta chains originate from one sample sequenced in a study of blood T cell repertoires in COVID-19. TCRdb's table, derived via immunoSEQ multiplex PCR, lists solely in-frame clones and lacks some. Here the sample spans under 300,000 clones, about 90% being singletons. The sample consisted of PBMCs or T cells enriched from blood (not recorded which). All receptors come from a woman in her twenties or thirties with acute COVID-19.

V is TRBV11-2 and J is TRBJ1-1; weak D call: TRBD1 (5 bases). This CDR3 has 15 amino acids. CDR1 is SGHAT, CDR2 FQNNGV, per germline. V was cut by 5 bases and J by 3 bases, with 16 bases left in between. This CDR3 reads CASSPPRGTHTEAFF. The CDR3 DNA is TGTGCCAGCAGCCCGCCCCGAGGGACTCACACTGAAGCTTTCTTT.

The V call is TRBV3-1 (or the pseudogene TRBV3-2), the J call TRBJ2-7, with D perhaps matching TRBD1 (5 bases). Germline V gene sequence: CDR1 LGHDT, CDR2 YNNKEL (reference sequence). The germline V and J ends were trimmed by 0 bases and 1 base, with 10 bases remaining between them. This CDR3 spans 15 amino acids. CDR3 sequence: CASSQDPQGSYEQYF. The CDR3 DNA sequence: TGTGCCAGCAGCCAAGATCCGCAGGGTTCCTACGAGCAGTACTTC.

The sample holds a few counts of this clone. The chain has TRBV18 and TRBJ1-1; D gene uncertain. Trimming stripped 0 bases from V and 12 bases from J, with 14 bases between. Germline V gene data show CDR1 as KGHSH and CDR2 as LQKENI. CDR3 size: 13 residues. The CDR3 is CASSPPAGPSPFF. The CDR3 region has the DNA TGTGCCAGCTCACCACCAGCGGGCCCCAGTCCTTTCTTT. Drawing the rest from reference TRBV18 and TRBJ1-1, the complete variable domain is NAGVMQNPRHLVRRRGQEARLRCSPMKGHSHVYWYRQLPEEGLKFMVYLQKENIIDESGMPKERFSAEFPKEGPSILRIQQVVRGDSAAYFCASSPPAGPSPFFGQGTRLTVV.

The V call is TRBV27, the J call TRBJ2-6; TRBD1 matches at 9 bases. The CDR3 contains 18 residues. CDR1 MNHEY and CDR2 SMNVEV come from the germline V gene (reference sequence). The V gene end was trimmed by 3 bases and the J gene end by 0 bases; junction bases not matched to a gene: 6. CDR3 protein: CASSLAGQGFSGANVLTF. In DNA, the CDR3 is TGTGCCAGCAGTTTGGCGGGACAGGGTTTCTCTGGGGCCAACGTCCTGACTTTC.

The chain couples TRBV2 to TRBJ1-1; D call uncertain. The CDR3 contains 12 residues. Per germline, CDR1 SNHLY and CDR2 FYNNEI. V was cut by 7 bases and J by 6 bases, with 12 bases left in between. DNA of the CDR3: TGTGCCAGCAAGTTGGGCGGGGCTGAAGCTTTCTTT. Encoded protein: CASKLGGAEAFF.

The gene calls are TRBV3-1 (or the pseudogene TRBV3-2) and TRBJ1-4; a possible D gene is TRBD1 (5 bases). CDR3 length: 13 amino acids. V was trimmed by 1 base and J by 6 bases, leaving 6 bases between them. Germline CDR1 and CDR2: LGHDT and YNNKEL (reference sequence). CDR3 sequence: CASSQGQYEKLFF. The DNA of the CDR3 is TGTGCCAGCAGCCAAGGACAGTATGAAAAACTGTTTTTT.

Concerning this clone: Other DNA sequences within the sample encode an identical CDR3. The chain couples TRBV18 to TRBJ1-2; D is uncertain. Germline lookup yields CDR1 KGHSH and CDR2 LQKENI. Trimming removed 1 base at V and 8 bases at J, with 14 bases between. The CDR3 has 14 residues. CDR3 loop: CASSPLAESGGYTF. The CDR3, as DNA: TGTGCCAGCTCACCACTTGCAGAAAGTGGCGGCTACACCTTC.

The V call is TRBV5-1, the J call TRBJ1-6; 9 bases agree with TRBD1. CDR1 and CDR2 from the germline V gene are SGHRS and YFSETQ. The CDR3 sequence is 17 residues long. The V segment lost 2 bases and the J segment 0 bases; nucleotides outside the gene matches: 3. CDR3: CASSLQGASSYNSPLHF. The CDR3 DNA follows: TGCGCCAGCAGCTTACAGGGGGCCAGCTCCTATAATTCACCCCTCCACTTT.

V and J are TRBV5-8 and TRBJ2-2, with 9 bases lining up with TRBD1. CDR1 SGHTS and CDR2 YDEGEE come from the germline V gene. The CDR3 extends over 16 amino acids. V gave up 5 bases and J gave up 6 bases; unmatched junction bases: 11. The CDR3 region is CASSSPGQGRSGELFF. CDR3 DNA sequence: TGTGCCAGCAGTTCTCCGGGACAGGGACGGTCCGGGGAGCTGTTTTTT.